Below are 3 T cell receptor beta chains sequenced from a single sample in a study of cytomegalovirus exposure and HLA in healthy donors. PCR employed 60 Vbeta and 13 Jbeta primers. Repertoires were generated with immunoSEQ multiplex PCR, while TCRdb's copy carries only in-frame clones and drops some. The sample includes about 150,000 clones, 73% seen only once; the top ten take around 1.6%. Sequencing used PBMCs. These receptors all come from a woman aged 18-29 years in good health and CMV-seronegative.

The chain is built from TRBV27 and TRBJ1-6; no reliable D call. The germline V gene encodes CDR1 MNHEY and CDR2 SMNVEV (reference sequence). The V gene lost 6 bases and the J gene lost 14 bases, with 11 bases spanning the gap. This CDR3 has 11 amino acids. Written as DNA, the CDR3 is TGTGCCAGCAGAAGCTTGTTCACCCTCCACTTT. Protein: CASRSLFTLHF.

This clone came up once. Other DNA variants within this sample encode the same CDR3. The rearrangement joins TRBV11-1 to TRBJ2-7; 10 nucleotides align to TRBD1. J was trimmed by 7 bases and V by 5 bases; bases with no gene match: 11. From germline, CDR1 is SGHAT and CDR2 FQDESV (reference sequence). The CDR3 length is 15 residues. The CDR3 DNA follows: TGTGCCAGCAGCCGACCCGGGACAGGGGTCTATGAGCAGTACTTC. Its translation is CASSRPGTGVYEQYF.

The chain uses TRBV11-2 and TRBJ2-5; TRBD1 matches at 12 bases. The V and J ends lost 4 bases and 7 bases, in that order; junction bases with no gene match: 10. The CDR3 loop spans 16 amino acids. Germline assignment: CDR1 SGHAT and CDR2 FQNNGV. The CDR3 DNA reads as TGTGCCAGCAGCTCCTACCGGGACAGGGGGCCGGGGACCCAGTACTTC. As protein: CASSSYRDRGPGTQYF.